Given below is one TCR beta chain in context. This receptor's antigen is unknown. One base away there is no much larger clone; base qualities are not given. Library preparation employed the immunoSEQ multiplex PCR assay. TCR beta CDR3 sequencing was performed on DNA from the cultured, isolated CD4+ T cells. The study's processing was this. Non-productive TCR sequences were removed, reads were trimmed to the CDR3 region, and CDR3s of at least 7 amino acids were retained. The MANAFEST web app was used to identify antigen-specific clonotypes by comparing expansion in peptide wells with expansion in reference cultures. To be called positive, a clone needed expansion at FDR<0.05 compared with the reference and with all other wells, an odds ratio greater than 5, and a frequency greater than 0.1% in two replicate wells. A clonotype was called cross-reactive if it was significantly expanded both in SARS-CoV-2 spike wells and in at least one common cold coronavirus spike condition. CDR3 similarity was assessed by Levenshtein distance using the stringdist R package, and unrooted trees were constructed with ape in R 3.6.1. Drawn from immuneACCESS, this table holds only the in-frame rearrangements with V and J called that TCRdb kept. Clones are partly lost; checked studies trace under half to an unresolved V gene and leave the rest unexplained. V, J and clone size derive from that table, while D and trimming were established from the DNA sequence. The sample includes 71,000 or so clones, with roughly 78% observed a single time. The ten most abundant clones make up over 4% of the sample.

The sample comes from a study of vaccination effects on CD4 cells after COVID-19 (dated by TCRdb to between 2021 and 2023). In terms of the full investigation: Each participant received two doses of an mRNA SARS-CoV-2 vaccine, either BNT162b2 or mRNA-1273. Cultures from other donors in the study were sequenced using the Oncomine TCR Beta short-read assay on an Illumina iSeq 100. SARS-CoV-2 spike-specific CD4+ TCR repertoires from before and after mRNA vaccination were compared in COVID-19 convalescent patients and in infection-naive vaccine recipients. A total of 10 COVID-19 convalescent patients and a handful of SARS-CoV-2-naive healthy vaccine recipients were included in the full study. What the work shows at the level of the full study, not this receptor alone: Limitations of the study were the small number of convalescent patients and the absence of early post-infection timepoints. Marked clonal contraction was observed in both infection-induced and vaccine-induced clones at late post-vaccination timepoints, consistent with waning T cell responses. Among healthy vaccine recipients, nearly all vaccine-induced clones were SARS-CoV-2 mono-reactive, and just 1 of 255 was cross-reactive with common cold coronaviruses.

In the germline V gene, CDR1 corresponds to SGHNT and CDR2 to YENEEA. V has 5 bases trimmed and J has 5 bases trimmed; junction bases matching no gene number 12. The CDR3, from cysteine to phenylalanine, totals 16 residues. The sequence is cut down to CDR3 DNA, 48 bases in frame from base 1. To identify antigen-specific CD4+ T cell clonotypes by their expansion, the ViraFEST assay first stimulated PBMC with viral peptide pools and then applied TCR sequencing. After approximately eleven days of culture, CD4+ T cells were isolated with the EasySep CD4+ T cell isolation kit. The absence of prior SARS-CoV-2 infection in healthy vaccine recipients was confirmed by negative nucleocapsid antibodies before and after vaccination. Some 2 million PBMC per well were cultured with approximately 10 ug/ml peptides in IMDM containing around 5% human AB serum, approximately 10 IU/ml IL-2 and gentamicin. On days 3 and 7, half of the culture medium was replaced with fresh IL-2-containing medium. Unless noted otherwise, every peptide stimulation condition was cultured in triplicate wells. PBMC were separated from whole blood using Ficoll-Paque Plus gradient centrifugation and were then either cryopreserved at -140C or used fresh. Overlapping peptide pools spanned the spike proteins of SARS-CoV-2 and the common cold coronaviruses HCoV-NL63, HCoV-OC43 and HCoV-229E. The QIAamp micro DNA kit was used to extract genomic DNA from the cultured CD4+ T cells.

The V gene is TRBV11-3 and the J gene is TRBJ2-5; 9 bases in the middle match TRBD2. The TCR originated in a human donor who received a COVID-19 vaccine. The source material was CD4+ T cells from PBMCs cultured with HCoV-OC43 spike peptides, sampled before COVID-19 vaccination. Taken with the paper, the label for cell subset or site translates to: HCoV-OC43 spike overlapping peptide pool stimulation. The sequenced DNA: TGTGCCAGCAGCATCTCCTTTGCGGGGGGGAGGGAGACCCAGTACTTC. This is translated as CASSISFAGGRETQYF.